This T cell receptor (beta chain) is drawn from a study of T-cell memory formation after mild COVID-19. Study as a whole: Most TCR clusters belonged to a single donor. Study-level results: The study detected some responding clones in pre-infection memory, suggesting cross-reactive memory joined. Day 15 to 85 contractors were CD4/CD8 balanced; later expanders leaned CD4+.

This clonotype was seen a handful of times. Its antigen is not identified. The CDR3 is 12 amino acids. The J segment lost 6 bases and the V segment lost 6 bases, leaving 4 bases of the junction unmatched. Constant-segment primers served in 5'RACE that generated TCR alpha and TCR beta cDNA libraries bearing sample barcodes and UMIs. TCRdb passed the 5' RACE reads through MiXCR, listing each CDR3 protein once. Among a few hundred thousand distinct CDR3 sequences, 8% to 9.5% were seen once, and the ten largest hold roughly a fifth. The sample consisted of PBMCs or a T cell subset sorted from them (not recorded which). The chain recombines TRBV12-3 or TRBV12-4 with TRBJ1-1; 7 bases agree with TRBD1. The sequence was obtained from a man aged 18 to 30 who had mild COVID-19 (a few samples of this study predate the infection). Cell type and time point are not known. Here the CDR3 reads CASSPGTAEAFF. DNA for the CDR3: TGTGCCAGCAGCCCCGGGACAGCTGAAGCTTTCTTT.